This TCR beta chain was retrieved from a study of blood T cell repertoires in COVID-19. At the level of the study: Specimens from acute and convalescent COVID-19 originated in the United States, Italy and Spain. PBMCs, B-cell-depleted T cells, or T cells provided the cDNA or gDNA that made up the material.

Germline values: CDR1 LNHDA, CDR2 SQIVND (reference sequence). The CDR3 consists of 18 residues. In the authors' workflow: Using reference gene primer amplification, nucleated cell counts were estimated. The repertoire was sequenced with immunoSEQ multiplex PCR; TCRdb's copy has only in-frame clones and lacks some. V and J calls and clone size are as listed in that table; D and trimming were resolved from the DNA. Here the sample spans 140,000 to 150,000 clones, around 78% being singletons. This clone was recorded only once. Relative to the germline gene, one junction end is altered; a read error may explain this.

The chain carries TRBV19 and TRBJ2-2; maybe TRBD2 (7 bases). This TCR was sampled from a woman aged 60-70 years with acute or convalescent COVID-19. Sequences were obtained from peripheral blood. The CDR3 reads CASSTERDRGANAGELFF. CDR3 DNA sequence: TGTGCCAGTAGTACCGAACGAGATCGGGGGGCGAACGCCGGGGAGCTGTTTTTT.